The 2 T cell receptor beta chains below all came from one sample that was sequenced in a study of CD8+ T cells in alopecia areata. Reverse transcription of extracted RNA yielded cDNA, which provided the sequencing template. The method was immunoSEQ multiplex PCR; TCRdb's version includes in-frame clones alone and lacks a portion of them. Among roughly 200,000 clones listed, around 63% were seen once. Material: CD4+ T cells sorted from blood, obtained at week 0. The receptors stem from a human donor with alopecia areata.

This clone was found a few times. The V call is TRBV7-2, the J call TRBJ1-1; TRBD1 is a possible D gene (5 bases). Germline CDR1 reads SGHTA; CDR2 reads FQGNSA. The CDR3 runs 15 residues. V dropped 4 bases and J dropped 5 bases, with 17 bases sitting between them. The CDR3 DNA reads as TGTGCCAGCAGCTCTACCAAGGGGCGGGCGACTGAAGCTTTCTTT. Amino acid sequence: CASSSTKGRATEAFF.

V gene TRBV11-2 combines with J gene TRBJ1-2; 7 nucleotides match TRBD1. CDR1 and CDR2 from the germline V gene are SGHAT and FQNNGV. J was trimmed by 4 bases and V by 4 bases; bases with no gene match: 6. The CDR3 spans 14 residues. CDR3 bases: TGTGCCAGCAGCTACAGGGGCTTAGTCTATGGCTACACCTTC. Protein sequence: CASSYRGLVYGYTF.